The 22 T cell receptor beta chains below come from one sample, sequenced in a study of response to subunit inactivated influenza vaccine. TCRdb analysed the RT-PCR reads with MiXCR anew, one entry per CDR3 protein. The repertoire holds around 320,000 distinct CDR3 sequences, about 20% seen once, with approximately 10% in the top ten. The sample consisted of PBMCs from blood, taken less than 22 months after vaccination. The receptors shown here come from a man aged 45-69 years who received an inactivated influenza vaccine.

CDR3 nucleotides: TGCACCTCAAACAAGGACCGCCGCTCCTATAATTCACCCCTCCACTTT. Residues: CTSNKDRRSYNSPLHF. The chain combines TRBV20-1 with TRBJ1-6; D ambiguous. The CDR3 totals 16 residues. Germline CDR1 and CDR2: DFQATT and SNEGSKA (reference sequence).

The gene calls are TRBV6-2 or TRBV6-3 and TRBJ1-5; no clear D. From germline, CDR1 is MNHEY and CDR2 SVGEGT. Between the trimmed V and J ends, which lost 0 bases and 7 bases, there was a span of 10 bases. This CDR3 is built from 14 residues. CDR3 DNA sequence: TGTGCCAGCAGTTACTCGAGTCTTGGGCAGCCCCAGCATTTT. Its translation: CASSYSSLGQPQHF.

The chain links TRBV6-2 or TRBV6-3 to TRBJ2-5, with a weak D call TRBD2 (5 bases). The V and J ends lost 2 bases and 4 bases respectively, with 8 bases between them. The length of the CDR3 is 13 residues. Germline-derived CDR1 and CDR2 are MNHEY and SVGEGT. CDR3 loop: CASSYRGLETQYF. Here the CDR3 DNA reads TGTGCCAGCAGTTACAGAGGGTTAGAGACCCAGTACTTC.

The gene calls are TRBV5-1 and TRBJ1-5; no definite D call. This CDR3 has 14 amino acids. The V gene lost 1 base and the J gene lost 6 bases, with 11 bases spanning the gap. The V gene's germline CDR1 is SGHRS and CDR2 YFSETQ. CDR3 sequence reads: CASSLSSGIQPQHF. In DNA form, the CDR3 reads TGCGCCAGCAGCTTGTCCTCTGGGATTCAGCCCCAGCATTTT. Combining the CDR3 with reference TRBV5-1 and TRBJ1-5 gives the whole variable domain KAGVTQTPRYLIKTRGQQVTLSCSPISGHRSVSWYQQTPGQGLQFLFEYFSETQRNKGNFPGRFSGRQFSNSRSEMNVSTLELGDSALYLCASSLSSGIQPQHFGDGTRLSIL.

As DNA, the CDR3 is TGTGCCAGCAGCGTAGGAGGGGGAGCGACAGAATATAATGAAAAACTGTTTTTT. Residues: CASSVGGGATEYNEKLFF. The J gene is TRBJ1-4, the V gene TRBV9; tentatively, D is TRBD1 (6 bases). The CDR3 loop spans 18 amino acids. CDR1 and CDR2 (germline): SGDLS, YYNGEE. Trimming left V 0 bases short and J 4 bases short, with 19 bases between.

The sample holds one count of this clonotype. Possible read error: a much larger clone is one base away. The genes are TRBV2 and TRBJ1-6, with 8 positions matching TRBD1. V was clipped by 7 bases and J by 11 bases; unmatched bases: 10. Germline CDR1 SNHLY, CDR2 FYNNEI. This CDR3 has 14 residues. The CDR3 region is CASKLDRANPPLHF. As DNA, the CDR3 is TGTGCCAGCAAGCTGGACAGGGCCAATCCACCCCTCCACTTT.

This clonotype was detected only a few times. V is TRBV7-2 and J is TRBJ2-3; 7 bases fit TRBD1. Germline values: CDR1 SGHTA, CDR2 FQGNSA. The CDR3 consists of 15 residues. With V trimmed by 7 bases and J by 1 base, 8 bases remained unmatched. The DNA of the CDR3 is TGTGCCAGCAACCCTAGACAGGGTGGCACAGATACGCAGTATTTT. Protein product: CASNPRQGGTDTQYF. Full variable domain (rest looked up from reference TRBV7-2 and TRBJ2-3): GAGVSQSPSNKVTEKGKDVELRCDPISGHTALYWYRQSLGQGLEFLIYFQGNSAPDKSGLPSDRFSAERTGGSVSTLTIQRTQQEDSAVYLCASNPRQGGTDTQYFGPGTRLTVL.

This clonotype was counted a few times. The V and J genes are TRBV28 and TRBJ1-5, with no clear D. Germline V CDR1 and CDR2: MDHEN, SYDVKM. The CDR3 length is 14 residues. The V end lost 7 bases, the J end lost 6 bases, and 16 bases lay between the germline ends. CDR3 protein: CASIVQTGGQPQHF. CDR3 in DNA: TGTGCCAGCATCGTCCAGACGGGCGGTCAGCCCCAGCATTTT.

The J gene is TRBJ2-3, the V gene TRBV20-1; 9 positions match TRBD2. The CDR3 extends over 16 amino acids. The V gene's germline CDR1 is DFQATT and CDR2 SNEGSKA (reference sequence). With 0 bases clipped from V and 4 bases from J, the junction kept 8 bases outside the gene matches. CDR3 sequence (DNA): TGCAGTGCTAGAGATCCTGGCGGGAGGGGGGCAGATACGCAGTATTTT. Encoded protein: CSARDPGGRGADTQYF.

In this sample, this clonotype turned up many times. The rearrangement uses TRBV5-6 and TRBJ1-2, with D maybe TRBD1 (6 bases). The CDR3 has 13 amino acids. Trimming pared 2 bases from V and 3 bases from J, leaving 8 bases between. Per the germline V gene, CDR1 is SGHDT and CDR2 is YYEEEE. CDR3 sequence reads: CASSLQGYYGYTF. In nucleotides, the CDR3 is TGTGCCAGCAGCTTACAGGGCTACTATGGCTACACCTTC.

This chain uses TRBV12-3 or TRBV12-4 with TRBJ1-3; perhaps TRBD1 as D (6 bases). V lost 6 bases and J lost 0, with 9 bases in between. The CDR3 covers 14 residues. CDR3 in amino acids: CASREGGSGNTIYF. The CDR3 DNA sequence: TGTGCCAGCAGAGAAGGGGGCTCTGGAAACACCATATATTTT.

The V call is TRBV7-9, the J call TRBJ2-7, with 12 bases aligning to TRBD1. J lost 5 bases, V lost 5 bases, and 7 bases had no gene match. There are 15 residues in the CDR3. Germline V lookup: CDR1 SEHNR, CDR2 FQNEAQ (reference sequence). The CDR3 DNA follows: TGTGCCAGCAGCACTCGGGACAGGGGGCGAAACGAGCAGTACTTC. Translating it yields CASSTRDRGRNEQYF.

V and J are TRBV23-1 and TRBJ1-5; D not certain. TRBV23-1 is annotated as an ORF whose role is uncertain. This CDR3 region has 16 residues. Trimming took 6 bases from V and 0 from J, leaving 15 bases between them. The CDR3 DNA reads TGCGCCAGCAGAGGAGGTCGAGCTTATAGCAATCAGCCCCAGCATTTT. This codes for CASRGGRAYSNQPQHF.

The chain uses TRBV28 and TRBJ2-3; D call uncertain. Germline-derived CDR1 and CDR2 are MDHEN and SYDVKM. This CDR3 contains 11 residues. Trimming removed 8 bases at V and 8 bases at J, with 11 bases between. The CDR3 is CASCRVGTQYF. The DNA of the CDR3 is TGTGCCAGCTGCCGGGTGGGTACGCAGTATTTT.

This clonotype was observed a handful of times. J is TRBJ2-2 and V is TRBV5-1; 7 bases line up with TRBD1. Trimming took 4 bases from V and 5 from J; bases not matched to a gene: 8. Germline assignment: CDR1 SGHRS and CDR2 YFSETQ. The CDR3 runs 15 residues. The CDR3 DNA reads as TGCGCCAGCAGCCTGGGTGGGACAGATACCGGGGAGCTGTTTTTT. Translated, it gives CASSLGGTDTGELFF.

CDR3 DNA sequence: TGTGCCAGCGGCCTAACAGGGCCCTACGAGCAGTACTTC. Translated, it gives CASGLTGPYEQYF. This chain uses TRBV7-9 with TRBJ2-7; possibly TRBD1 for D (6 bases). The CDR3 is 13 residues long. Between the trimmed V and J ends, which lost 8 bases and 2 bases, there was a span of 13 bases. The germline CDR1 and CDR2 sequences are SEHNR and FQNEAQ (reference sequence).

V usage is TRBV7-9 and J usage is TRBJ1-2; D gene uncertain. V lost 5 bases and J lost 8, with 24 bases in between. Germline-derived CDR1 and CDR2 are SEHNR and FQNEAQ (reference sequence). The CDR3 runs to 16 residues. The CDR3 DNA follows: TGTGCCAGCAGCACTTCGGCGGGCCCTCTAAGGCAGGGCTACACCTTC. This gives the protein CASSTSAGPLRQGYTF.

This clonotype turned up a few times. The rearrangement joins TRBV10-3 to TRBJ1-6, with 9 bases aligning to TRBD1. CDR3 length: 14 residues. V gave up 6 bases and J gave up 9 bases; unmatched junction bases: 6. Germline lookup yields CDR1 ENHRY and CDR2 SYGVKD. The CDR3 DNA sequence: TGTGCCATCAGCCGGGACAGGGTTGGTTCACCCCTCCACTTT. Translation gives CAISRDRVGSPLHF.

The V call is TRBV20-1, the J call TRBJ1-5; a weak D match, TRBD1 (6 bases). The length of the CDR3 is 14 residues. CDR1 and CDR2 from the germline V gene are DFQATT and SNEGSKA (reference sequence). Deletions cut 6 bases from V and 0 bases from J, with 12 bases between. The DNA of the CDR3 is TGCAGTGCCCTTGGGGGGCATAGCAATCAGCCCCAGCATTTT. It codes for CSALGGHSNQPQHF.

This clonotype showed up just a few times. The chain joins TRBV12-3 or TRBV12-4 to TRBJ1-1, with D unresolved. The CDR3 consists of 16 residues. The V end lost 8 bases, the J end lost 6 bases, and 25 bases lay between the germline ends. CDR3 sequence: CASGSGSDSFTAEAFF. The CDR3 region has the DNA TGTGCCAGCGGATCCGGTAGCGATTCGTTCACTGCTGAAGCTTTCTTT.

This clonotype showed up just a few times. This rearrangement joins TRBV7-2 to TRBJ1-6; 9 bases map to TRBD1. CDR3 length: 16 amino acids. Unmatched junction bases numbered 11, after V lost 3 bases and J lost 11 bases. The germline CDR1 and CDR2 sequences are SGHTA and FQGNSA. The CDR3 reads CASSFPGTGIPPPLHF. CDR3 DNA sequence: TGTGCCAGCAGCTTCCCCGGGACAGGGATTCCTCCACCCCTCCACTTT.

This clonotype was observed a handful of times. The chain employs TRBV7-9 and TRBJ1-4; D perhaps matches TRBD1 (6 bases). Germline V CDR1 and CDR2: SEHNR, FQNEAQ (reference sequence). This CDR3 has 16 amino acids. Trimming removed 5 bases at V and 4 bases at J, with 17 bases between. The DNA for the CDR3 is TGTGCCAGCAGCACGACAGGAGGATTCGTTAATGAAAAACTGTTTTTT. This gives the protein CASSTTGGFVNEKLFF. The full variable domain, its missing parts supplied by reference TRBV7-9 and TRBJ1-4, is DTGVSQNPRHKITKRGQNVTFRCDPISEHNRLYWYRQTLGQGPEFLTYFQNEAQLEKSRLLSDRFSAERPKGSFSTLEIQRTEQGDSAMYLCASSTTGGFVNEKLFFGSGTQLSVL.